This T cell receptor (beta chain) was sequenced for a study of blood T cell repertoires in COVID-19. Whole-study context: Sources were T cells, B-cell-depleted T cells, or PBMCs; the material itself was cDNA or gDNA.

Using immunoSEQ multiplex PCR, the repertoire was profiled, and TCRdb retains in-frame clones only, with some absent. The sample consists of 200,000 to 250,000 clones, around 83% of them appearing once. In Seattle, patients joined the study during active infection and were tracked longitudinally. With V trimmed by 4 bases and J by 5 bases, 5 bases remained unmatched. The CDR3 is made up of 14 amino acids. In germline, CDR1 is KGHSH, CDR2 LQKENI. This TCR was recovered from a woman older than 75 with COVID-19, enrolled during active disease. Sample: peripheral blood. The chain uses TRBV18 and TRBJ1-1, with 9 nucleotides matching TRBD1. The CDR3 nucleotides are TGTGCCAGCTCACGGGGACAGGGCTCGACTGAAGCTTTCTTT. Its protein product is CASSRGQGSTEAFF.